This TCR beta chain came from a study of cytomegalovirus exposure and HLA in healthy donors. Whole-study findings and limits: Accurate prediction of most subjects' HLA-A and HLA-B alleles from TCR beta sequences was reported.

PCR involved 60 Vbeta and 13 Jbeta primers. Clones were read by immunoSEQ multiplex PCR, and TCRdb kept only the in-frame ones, dropping some. The sample consists of a few hundred thousand clones, 80% of them appearing once. Per germline, CDR1 SQVTM and CDR2 ANQGSEA. V lost 6 bases to trimming and J lost 5 bases; unmatched junction nucleotides: 5. This CDR3 spans 13 amino acids. About this clone itself: The antigen remains unidentified.

The sequence was collected from a girl aged 2 to 10 in good health and CMV-seronegative. Sample: PBMCs. The chain has TRBV29-1 and TRBJ1-5; 9 bases map to TRBD1. CDR3 nucleotides: TGCAGCGTCGGACAGGGGCGACATCAGCCCCAGCATTTT. Protein: CSVGQGRHQPQHF.